The following is a T cell receptor beta chain sequence with its context. Some clones are missing from TCRdb's copy, which holds only in-frame ones; the method was immunoSEQ multiplex PCR. The sample records about 250,000 clones, around 82% being singletons. The data were obtained in a study of blood T cell repertoires in COVID-19. The overall study: Both acute and convalescent COVID-19 samples were obtained from the United States, Italy and Spain.

The V gene lost 4 bases and the J gene lost 8 bases, with 15 bases spanning the gap. The CDR3 contains 14 residues. Germline V gives CDR1 SGDLS, CDR2 YYNGEE. The chain combines TRBV9 with TRBJ1-4; D is possibly TRBD1 (6 bases). The sample consisted of peripheral blood. This sequence was found in a man aged 50 or older with active or convalescent COVID-19. The CDR3 bases are TGTGCCAGCAGCTCCGGGGGGCGGCAAGAAAAACTGTTTTTT. This translates into CASSSGGRQEKLFF.